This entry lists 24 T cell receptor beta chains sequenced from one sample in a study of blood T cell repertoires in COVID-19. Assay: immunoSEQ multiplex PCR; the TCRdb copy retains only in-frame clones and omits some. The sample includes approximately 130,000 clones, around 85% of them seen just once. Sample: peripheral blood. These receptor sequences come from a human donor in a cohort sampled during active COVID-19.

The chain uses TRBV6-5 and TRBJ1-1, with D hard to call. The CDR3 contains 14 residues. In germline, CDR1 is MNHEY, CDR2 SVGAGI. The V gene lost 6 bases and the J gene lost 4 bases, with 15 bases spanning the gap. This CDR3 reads CASSHHGGSTEAFF. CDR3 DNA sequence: TGTGCCAGCAGCCATCATGGTGGTAGCACTGAAGCTTTCTTT.

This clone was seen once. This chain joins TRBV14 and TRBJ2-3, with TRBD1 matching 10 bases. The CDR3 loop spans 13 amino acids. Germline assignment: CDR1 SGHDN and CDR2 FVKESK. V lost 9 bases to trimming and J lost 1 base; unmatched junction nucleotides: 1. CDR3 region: CASGTGGTDTQYF. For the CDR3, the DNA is TGTGCCAGTGGGACAGGGGGCACAGATACGCAGTATTTT. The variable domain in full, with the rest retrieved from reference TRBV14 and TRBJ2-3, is EAGVTQFPSHSVIEKGQTVTLRCDPISGHDNLYWYRRVMGKEIKFLLHFVKESKQDESGMPNNRFLAERTGGTYSTLKVQPAELEDSGVYFCASGTGGTDTQYFGPGTRLTVL.

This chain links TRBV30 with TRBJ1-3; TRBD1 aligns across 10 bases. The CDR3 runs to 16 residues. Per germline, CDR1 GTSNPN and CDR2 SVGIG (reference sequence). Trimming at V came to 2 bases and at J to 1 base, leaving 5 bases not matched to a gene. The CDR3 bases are TGTGCCTGGAGTATACGGGACAGGGGATCTGGAAACACCATATATTTT. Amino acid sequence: CAWSIRDRGSGNTIYF.

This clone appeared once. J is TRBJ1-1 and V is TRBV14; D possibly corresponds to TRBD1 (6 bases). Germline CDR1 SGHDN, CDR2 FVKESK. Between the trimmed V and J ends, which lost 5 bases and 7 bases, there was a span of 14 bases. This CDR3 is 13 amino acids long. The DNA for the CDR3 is TGTGCCAGCAGCTTGATACAGGGAATTGAAGCTTTCTTT. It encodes CASSLIQGIEAFF.

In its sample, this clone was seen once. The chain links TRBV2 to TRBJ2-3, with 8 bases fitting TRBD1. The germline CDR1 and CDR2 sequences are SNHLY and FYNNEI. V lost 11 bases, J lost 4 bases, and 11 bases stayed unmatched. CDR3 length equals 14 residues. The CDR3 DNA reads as TGTGCCCGGATTGGACAGGGTATTTCAGATACGCAGTATTTT. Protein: CARIGQGISDTQYF.

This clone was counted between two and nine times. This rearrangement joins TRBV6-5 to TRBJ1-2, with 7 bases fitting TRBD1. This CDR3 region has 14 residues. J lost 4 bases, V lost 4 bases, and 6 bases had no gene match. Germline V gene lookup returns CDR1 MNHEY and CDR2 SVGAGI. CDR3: CASSSTGVIYGYTF. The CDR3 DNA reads TGTGCCAGCAGTTCAACAGGGGTTATCTATGGCTACACCTTC.

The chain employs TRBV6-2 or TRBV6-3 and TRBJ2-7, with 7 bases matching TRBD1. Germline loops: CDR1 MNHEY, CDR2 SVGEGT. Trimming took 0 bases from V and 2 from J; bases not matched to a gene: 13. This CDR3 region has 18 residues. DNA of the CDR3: TGTGCCAGCAGTTACTCGAGTAAGGGGGCCCTTAATGCCTACGAGCAGTACGTC. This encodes CASSYSSKGALNAYEQYV.

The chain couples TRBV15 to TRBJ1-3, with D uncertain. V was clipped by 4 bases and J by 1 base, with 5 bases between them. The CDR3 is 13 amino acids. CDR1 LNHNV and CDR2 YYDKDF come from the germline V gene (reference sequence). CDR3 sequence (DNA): TGTGCCACCAGCATCAATTCTGGAAACACCATATATTTT. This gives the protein CATSINSGNTIYF.

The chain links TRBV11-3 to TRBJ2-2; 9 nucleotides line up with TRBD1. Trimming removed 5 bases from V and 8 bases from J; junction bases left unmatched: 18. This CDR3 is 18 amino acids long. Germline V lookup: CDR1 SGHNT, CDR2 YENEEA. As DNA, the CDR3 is TGTGCCAGCAGCCGTCCAAGGGGACAGGGTAGTCCTTTGGGGGAGCTGTTTTTT. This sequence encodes CASSRPRGQGSPLGELFF.

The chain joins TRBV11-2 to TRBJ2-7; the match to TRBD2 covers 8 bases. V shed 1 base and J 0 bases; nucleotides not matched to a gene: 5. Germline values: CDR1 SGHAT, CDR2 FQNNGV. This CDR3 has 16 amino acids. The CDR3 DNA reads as TGTGCCAGCAGCTTAGGGCTACGGGAGGGCTCCTACGAGCAGTACGTC. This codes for CASSLGLREGSYEQYV.

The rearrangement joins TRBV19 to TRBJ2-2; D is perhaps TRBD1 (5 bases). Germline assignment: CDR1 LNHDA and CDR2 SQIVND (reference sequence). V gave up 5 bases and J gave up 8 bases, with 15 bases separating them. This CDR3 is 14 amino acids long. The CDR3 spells CASSLFLGPGELFF. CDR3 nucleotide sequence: TGTGCCAGTAGTCTGTTTCTGGGGCCAGGGGAGCTGTTTTTT.

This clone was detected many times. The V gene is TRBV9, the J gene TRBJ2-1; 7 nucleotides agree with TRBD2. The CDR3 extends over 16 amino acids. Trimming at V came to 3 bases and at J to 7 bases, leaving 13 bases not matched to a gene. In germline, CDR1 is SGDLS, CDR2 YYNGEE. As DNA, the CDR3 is TGTGCCAGCAGCGGCCTGGCGGGAGTGATCATAAATGAGCAGTTCTTC. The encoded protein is CASSGLAGVIINEQFF. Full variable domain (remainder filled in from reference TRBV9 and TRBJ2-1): DSGVTQTPKHLITATGQRVTLRCSPRSGDLSVYWYQQSLDQGLQFLIQYYNGEERAKGNILERFSAQQFPDLHSELNLSSLELGDSALYFCASSGLAGVIINEQFFGPGTRLTVL.

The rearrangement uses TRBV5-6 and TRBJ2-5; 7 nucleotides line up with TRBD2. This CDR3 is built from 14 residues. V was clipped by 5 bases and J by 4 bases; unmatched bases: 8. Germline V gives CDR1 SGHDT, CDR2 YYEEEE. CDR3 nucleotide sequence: TGTGCCAGCAGTCCGCTAGCGGTGGGAGAGACCCAGTACTTC. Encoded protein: CASSPLAVGETQYF.

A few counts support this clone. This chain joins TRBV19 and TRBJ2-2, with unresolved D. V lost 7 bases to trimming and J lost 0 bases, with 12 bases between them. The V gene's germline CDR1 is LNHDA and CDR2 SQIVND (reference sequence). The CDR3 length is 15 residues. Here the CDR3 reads CASTSRFPNTGELFF. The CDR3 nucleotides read TGTGCCAGTACGTCGAGGTTTCCGAACACCGGGGAGCTGTTTTTT.

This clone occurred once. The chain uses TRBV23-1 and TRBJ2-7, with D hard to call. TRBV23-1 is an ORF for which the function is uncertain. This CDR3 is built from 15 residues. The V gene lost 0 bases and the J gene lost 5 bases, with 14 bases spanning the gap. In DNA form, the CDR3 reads TGCGCCAGCAGTCAATCGCTAGGCGGAAAGGACGAGCAGTACGTC. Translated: CASSQSLGGKDEQYV.

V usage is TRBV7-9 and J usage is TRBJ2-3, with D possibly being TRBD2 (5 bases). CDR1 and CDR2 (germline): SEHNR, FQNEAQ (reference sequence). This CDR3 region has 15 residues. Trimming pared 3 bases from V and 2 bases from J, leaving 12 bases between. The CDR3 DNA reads TGTGCCAGCAGCTTCTGGACTTCTACCACAGATACGCAGTATTTT. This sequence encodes CASSFWTSTTDTQYF.

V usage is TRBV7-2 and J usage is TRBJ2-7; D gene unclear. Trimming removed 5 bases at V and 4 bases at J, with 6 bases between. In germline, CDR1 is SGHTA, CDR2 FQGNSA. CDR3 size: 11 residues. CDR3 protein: CASSPTYEQYV. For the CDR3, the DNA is TGTGCCAGCAGCCCTACTTACGAGCAGTACGTC.

The CDR3, as DNA: TGTGCCAGCTCACCTGTCGGGAGGAATGGCTACACCTTC. It specifies CASSPVGRNGYTF. The rearrangement links TRBV18 to TRBJ1-2; D call uncertain. This CDR3 comprises 13 residues. Trimming cost V 3 bases and J 6 bases, with 11 bases left between them. The V gene's germline CDR1 is KGHSH and CDR2 LQKENI.

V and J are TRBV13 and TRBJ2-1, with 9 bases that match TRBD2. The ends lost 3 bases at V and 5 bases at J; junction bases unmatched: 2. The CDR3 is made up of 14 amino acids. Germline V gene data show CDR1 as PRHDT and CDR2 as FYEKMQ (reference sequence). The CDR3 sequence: CASSLSSGDNEQFF. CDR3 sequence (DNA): TGTGCCAGCAGCTTGTCTAGCGGGGACAATGAGCAGTTCTTC. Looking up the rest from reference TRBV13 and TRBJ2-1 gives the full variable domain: AAGVIQSPRHLIKEKRETATLKCYPIPRHDTVYWYQQGPGQDPQFLISFYEKMQSDKGSIPDRFSAQQFSDYHSELNMSSLELGDSALYFCASSLSSGDNEQFFGPGTRLTVL.

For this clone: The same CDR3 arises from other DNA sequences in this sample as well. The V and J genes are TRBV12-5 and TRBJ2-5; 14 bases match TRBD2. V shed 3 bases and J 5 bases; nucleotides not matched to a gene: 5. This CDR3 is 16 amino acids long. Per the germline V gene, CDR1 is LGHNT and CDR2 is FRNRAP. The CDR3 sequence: CASGLGLAGGEETQYF. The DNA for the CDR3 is TGTGCTAGTGGTTTAGGACTAGCGGGGGGTGAGGAGACCCAGTACTTC.

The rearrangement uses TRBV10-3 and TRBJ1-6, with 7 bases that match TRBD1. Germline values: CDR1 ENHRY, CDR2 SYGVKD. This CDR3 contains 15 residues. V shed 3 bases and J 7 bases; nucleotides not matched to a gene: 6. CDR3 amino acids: CAISDYQGVNSPLHF. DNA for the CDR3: TGTGCCATCAGTGACTACCAGGGGGTAAATTCACCCCTCCACTTT.

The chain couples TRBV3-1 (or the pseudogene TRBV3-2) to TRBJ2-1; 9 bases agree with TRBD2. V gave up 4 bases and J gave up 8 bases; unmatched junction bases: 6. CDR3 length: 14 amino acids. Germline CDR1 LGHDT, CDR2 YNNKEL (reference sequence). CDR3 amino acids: CASSRGTSSDEQFF. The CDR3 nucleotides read TGTGCCAGCAGCCGAGGGACTAGCTCTGATGAGCAGTTCTTC.

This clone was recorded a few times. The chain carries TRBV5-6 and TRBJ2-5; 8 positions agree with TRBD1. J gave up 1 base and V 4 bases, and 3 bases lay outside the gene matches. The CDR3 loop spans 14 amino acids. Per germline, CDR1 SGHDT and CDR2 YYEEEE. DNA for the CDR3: TGTGCCAGCAGCGGCGACAGGGGCCAAGAGACCCAGTACTTC. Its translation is CASSGDRGQETQYF.

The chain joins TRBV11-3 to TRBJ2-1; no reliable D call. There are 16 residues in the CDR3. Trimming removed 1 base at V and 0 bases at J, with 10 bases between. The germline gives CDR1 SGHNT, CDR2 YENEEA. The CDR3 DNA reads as TGTGCCAGCAGCTTAGGCGCGGTAAGCTCCTACAATGAGCAGTTCTTC. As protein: CASSLGAVSSYNEQFF.